Described below is a single TCR beta chain sequence and its context. The CDR3 is 13 amino acids. Germline CDR1 is SGHRS and CDR2 is YFSETQ. The ends lost 3 bases at V and 5 bases at J; junction bases unmatched: 0. The sample originates from a study of blood T cell repertoires in COVID-19. Assay used: immunoSEQ multiplex PCR; TCRdb lists only in-frame clones, some missing. The sample lists around 12,000 clones; 90% were seen once. The sequence was collected from a human donor with active COVID-19. The donor label of this sample is uncertain. V and J are TRBV5-1 and TRBJ1-5, with 9 positions matching TRBD1. The sequencing input was peripheral blood. The CDR3 coding sequence is TGCGCCAGCAGCTGGGACAGGGATCAGCCCCAGCATTTT. Protein sequence: CASSWDRDQPQHF.